A selection of T cell receptor beta chains follows, all from one sample in a study of identical twins. TCRdb redid the calling of the 5' RACE reads with MiXCR, one entry per CDR3 protein. The sample consists of approximately 530,000 distinct CDR3 sequences, 20% to 25% of them appearing once. These same records also appear under a second study, on yellow fever vaccine responses in identical twins.

Material: CD4+ T cells sorted from blood. These receptor sequences come from a woman aged 18-29 years in good health. Both conserved end residues are part of each CDR3. D genes are given only for firm matches. Some rows have no size entry. The others give once, few or many, or a class for an expanded clone.

v_gene	j_gene	abundance	d_gene	CDR3aa	CDR3nt
TRBV5-1	TRBJ2-1	.	.	CASSLAGGRDNEQFF	TGCGCCAGCAGCTTGGCCGGGGGCAGAGACAATGAGCAGTTCTTC
TRBV29-1	TRBJ2-5	few	.	CSVGLRLSGRWVGGYQETQYF	TGCAGCGTCGGACTTAGACTTTCGGGACGGTGGGTCGGGGGTTACCAAGAGACCCAGTACTTC
TRBV24-1	TRBJ2-5	few	TRBD2	CATSETGRAQETQYF	TGTGCCACCAGTGAAACCGGGAGGGCCCAAGAGACCCAGTACTTC
TRBV6-1	TRBJ2-7	once	.	CASTKGGTATYEQYF	TGTGCCAGCACGAAAGGGGGGACAGCTACCTACGAGCAGTACTTC
TRBV3-1	TRBJ2-1	.	TRBD2	CASSHWGTTSGRGTLNDEQFF	TGTGCCAGCAGCCATTGGGGTACGACTAGCGGGAGGGGGACCCTTAATGATGAGCAGTTCTTC
TRBV6-1	TRBJ2-3	few	.	CASRDRYRAADTQYF	TGTGCCAGCAGGGACCGCTACAGGGCCGCAGATACGCAGTATTTT
TRBV28	TRBJ1-5	few	.	CASDSSNQPQHF	TGTGCCAGTGACAGCAGCAATCAGCCCCAGCATTTT
TRBV12-3/TRBV12-4	TRBJ1-1	.	TRBD1	CASILTGGNTEAFF	TGTGCCAGCATTCTTACAGGGGGCAACACTGAAGCTTTCTTT
TRBV7-8	TRBJ1-6	.	.	CASSTASRDGNSPLHF	TGTGCCAGCAGCACTGCCTCCCGGGACGGAAATTCACCCCTCCACTTT
TRBV3-1	TRBJ2-1	few	.	CASSPTRGGEQFF	TGTGCCAGCAGCCCGACCCGGGGCGGTGAGCAGTTCTTC
TRBV20-1	TRBJ2-6	.	.	CSASSGANVLTF	TGCAGTGCTAGTTCTGGGGCCAACGTCCTGACTTTC
TRBV5-1	TRBJ2-3	few	TRBD2	CASSYGTSGGWATQYF	TGCGCCAGCAGTTACGGGACTAGCGGTGGCTGGGCTACGCAGTATTTT
TRBV3-1	TRBJ2-5	.	.	CASSQVDRAGQDTQYF	TGTGCCAGCAGCCAGGTAGACAGGGCGGGACAAGACACCCAGTACTTC
TRBV10-2	TRBJ2-5	.	.	CASSESPTGLETQYF	TGCGCCAGCAGTGAGTCGCCTACGGGGCTGGAGACCCAGTACTTC
TRBV7-3	TRBJ2-7	few	.	CASSLTEHLEQYF	TGTGCCAGCAGCTTAACTGAACATCTAGAGCAGTACTTC
TRBV3-1	TRBJ2-3	.	.	CASSQDWNTDTQYF	TGTGCCAGCAGCCAAGATTGGAACACAGATACGCAGTATTTT
TRBV6-5	TRBJ2-3	.	.	CASSYSFGTSTDTQYF	TGTGCCAGCAGTTACTCGTTCGGGACTAGCACAGATACGCAGTATTTT
TRBV9	TRBJ2-7	.	.	CASSAGVQQGSSGEQYF	TGTGCCAGCAGCGCAGGGGTACAACAGGGATCATCAGGCGAGCAGTACTTC
TRBV18	TRBJ2-7	.	TRBD2	CASSLNPGTSGSYEQYF	TGTGCCAGCTCACTAAATCCCGGGACTAGCGGGAGTTACGAGCAGTACTTC
TRBV12-3/TRBV12-4	TRBJ2-3	.	TRBD1	CASSSYRGSTDTQYF	TGTGCCAGCAGTTCCTACAGGGGTAGCACAGATACGCAGTATTTT
TRBV7-3	TRBJ2-1	few	TRBD1	CASSLPGTGGTNEQFF	TGTGCCAGCAGCCTCCCAGGAACAGGGGGCACGAATGAGCAGTTCTTC
TRBV11-2	TRBJ2-1	.	TRBD2	CASSLGGTSGRDLNEQFF	TGTGCCAGCAGCTTAGGTGGGACTAGCGGGAGGGACTTAAATGAGCAGTTCTTC
TRBV7-2	TRBJ2-5	.	TRBD1	CASSTGQRKETQYF	TGTGCCAGCAGCACGGGACAGCGGAAAGAGACCCAGTACTTC
TRBV7-2	TRBJ2-3	.	.	CASSRWALGQLTDTQYF	TGTGCCAGCAGTAGATGGGCGCTTGGACAGCTCACAGATACGCAGTATTTT
TRBV11-2	TRBJ2-1	few	.	CASSSLAPVLVYNEQFF	TGTGCCAGCAGCTCCTTAGCCCCCGTACTAGTTTACAATGAGCAGTTCTTC
TRBV20-1	TRBJ1-5	few	.	CSALQGISNQPQHF	TGCAGTGCCCTCCAGGGAATAAGCAATCAGCCCCAGCATTTT
TRBV20-1	TRBJ2-3	few	.	CSASPGTASTDTQYF	TGCAGTGCCTCCCCCGGGACGGCTAGCACAGATACGCAGTATTTT
TRBV2	TRBJ2-4	.	.	CASSQRQFQNIQYF	TGTGCCAGCAGCCAACGACAGTTCCAAAACATTCAGTACTTC
TRBV20-1	TRBJ1-5	.	.	CSARGQGYSNQPQHF	TGCAGTGCTAGAGGGCAGGGTTATAGCAATCAGCCCCAGCATTTT
TRBV18	TRBJ2-3	few	.	CASSPGTQSTDTQYF	TGTGCCAGCTCACCCGGGACTCAGAGCACAGATACGCAGTATTTT
TRBV12-3/TRBV12-4	TRBJ2-3	.	TRBD2	CASTRGGRGNTQYF	TGTGCCAGCACCCGGGGGGGGAGGGGGAATACGCAGTATTTT
TRBV12-3/TRBV12-4	TRBJ2-2	.	.	CASSFRRAGELFF	TGTGCCAGCAGTTTTCGTAGGGCCGGGGAGCTGTTTTTT
TRBV7-2	TRBJ1-4	.	.	CASSLAGTVSNEKLFF	TGTGCCAGCAGCTTAGCTGGAACAGTTAGTAATGAAAAACTGTTTTTT
TRBV7-3	TRBJ2-1	.	.	CASRAGTHYNEQFF	TGTGCCAGTCGGGCCGGGACTCACTACAATGAGCAGTTCTTC
TRBV21-1	TRBJ2-1	.	.	CASSKTGTSGGGEQFF	TGTGCCAGCAGCAAAACCGGGACTAGCGGGGGAGGTGAGCAGTTCTTC
TRBV20-1	TRBJ1-1	few	TRBD1	CSAMYRGTEAFF	TGCAGTGCCATGTACAGGGGCACTGAAGCTTTCTTT
TRBV7-2	TRBJ2-3	.	TRBD2	CASSLAGIAGGSQYF	TGTGCCAGCAGCTTAGCGGGGATAGCGGGAGGCTCACAGTATTTT
TRBV10-3	TRBJ1-5	.	.	CAISEGENQPHHF	TGTGCCATCAGTGAGGGGGAAAATCAGCCCCATCATTTT
TRBV5-1	TRBJ2-3	few	.	CASSFRESPTDTQYF	TGCGCCAGCAGCTTTCGGGAGTCACCCACAGATACGCAGTATTTT
TRBV11-2	TRBJ2-5	.	.	CASSLMTSSGETQYF	TGTGCCAGCAGCTTAATGACTAGTTCAGGCGAGACCCAGTACTTC